This entry lists 2 T cell receptor beta chains sequenced from one sample in a study of CD8+CD57+ T cells in acquired aplastic anemia (dated 2018 in TCRdb). Patients chosen for sequencing had shown expansion of CD8+CD57+ cells by flow cytometry. Sequencing took place on an Illumina HiSeq 2000. Profiling of TCR beta VDJ combinations and CDR3 sequences used genomic DNA as the template. The public reads were run again by TCRdb, first through fastp at Q25 and then through MiXCR, and only productive beta chains were kept. For every CDR3 protein sequence, its rows merge into one entry that carries the most common genes and DNA. The sample table shows about 150,000 distinct CDR3 sequences, and roughly 54% are seen once. Less than 15% of the sample is taken by the ten largest. Material: sorted CD4+, CD8+, or CD8+CD57+ T cells (not recorded which) from PBMCs. The receptors were gathered from a human donor with aplastic anemia.

The chain has TRBV12-3 or TRBV12-4 and TRBJ1-5; a possible D gene is TRBD1 (6 bases). The ends were cut back, 5 bases at V and 1 base at J, with 9 bases in the middle. This CDR3 spans 14 amino acids. For the CDR3, the DNA is TGTGCCAGCAGTCCCAGGGGAAGCAATCAGCCCCAGCATTTT. Translating it yields CASSPRGSNQPQHF.

This clonotype was observed at least ten times. The chain recombines TRBV19 with TRBJ1-2, with D unresolved. The V end lost 8 bases, the J end lost 4 bases, and 14 bases lay between the germline ends. The CDR3 is made up of 13 amino acids. Germline loops: CDR1 LNHDA, CDR2 SQIVND (reference sequence). This CDR3 reads CASAPSESYGYTF. The DNA of the CDR3 is TGTGCCAGTGCCCCAAGTGAATCCTATGGCTACACCTTC.